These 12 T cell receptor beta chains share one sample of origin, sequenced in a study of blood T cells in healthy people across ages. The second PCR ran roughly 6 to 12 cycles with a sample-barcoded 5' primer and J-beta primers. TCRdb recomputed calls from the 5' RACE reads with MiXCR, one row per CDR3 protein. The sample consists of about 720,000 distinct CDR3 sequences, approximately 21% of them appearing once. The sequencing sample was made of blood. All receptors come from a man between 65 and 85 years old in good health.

CDR3 amino acids: CASRTAGTETQYF. CDR3 DNA sequence: TGTGCCAGTCGGACAGCTGGGACAGAGACCCAGTACTTC. This rearrangement joins TRBV6-1 to TRBJ2-5; tentative D call: TRBD1 (6 bases). CDR1 is MNHNS, CDR2 SASEGT, per germline. The CDR3 contains 13 residues. Trimming pared 9 bases from V and 4 bases from J, leaving 15 bases between.

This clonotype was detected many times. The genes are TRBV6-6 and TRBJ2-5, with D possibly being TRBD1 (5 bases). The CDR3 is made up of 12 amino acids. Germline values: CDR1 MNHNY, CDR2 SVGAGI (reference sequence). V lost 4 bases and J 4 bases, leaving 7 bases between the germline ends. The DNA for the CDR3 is TGTGCCAGCAGTTCTCAGGGAGAGACCCAGTACTTC. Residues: CASSSQGETQYF.

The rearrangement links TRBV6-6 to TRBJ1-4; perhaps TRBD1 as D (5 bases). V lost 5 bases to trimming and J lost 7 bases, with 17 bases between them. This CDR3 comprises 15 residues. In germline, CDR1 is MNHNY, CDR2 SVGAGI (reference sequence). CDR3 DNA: TGTGCCAGCAGTACCGGCGGGGCCGGTACTGAAAAACTGTTTTTT. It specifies CASSTGGAGTEKLFF.

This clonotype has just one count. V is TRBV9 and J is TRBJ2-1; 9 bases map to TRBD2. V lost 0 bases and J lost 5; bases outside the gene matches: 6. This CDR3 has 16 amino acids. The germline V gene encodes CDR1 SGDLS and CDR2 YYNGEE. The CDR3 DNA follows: TGTGCCAGCAGCGTAGTAGCGGGAGCTCTCAACAATGAGCAGTTCTTC. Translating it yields CASSVVAGALNNEQFF.

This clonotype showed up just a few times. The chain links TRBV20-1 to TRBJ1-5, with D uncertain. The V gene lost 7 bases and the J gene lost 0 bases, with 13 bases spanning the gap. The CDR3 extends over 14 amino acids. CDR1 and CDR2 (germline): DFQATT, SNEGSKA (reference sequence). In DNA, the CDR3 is TGCAGTGTTCCTGGAGGTTATAGCAATCAGCCCCAGCATTTT. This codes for CSVPGGYSNQPQHF.

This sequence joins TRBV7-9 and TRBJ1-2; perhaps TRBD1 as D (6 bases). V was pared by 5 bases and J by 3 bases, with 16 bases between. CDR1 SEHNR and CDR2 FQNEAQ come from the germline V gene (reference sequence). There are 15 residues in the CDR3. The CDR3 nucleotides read TGTGCCAGCAGCCTCCAGGGGACACCTTACTATGGCTACACCTTC. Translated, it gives CASSLQGTPYYGYTF.

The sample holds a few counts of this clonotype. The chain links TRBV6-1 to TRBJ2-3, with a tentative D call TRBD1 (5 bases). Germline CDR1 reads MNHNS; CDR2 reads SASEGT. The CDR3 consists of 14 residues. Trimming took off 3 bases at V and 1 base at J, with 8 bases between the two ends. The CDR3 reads CASSDLQGTDTQYF. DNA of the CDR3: TGTGCCAGCAGTGATTTACAGGGCACAGATACGCAGTATTTT.

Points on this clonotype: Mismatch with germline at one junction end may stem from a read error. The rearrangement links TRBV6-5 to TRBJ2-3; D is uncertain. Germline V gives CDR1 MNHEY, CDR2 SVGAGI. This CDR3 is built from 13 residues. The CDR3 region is CANSHPTTGTQYF. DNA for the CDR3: TGTGCCAACAGTCACCCGACGACCGGGACGCAGTATTTT.

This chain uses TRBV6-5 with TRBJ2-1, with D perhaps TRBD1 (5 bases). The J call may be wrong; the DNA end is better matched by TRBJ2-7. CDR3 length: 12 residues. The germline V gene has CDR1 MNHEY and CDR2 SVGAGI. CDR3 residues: CASSYTTGEQYF. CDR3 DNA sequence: TGTGCCAGCAGCTATACAACAGGCGAGCAGTACTTC.

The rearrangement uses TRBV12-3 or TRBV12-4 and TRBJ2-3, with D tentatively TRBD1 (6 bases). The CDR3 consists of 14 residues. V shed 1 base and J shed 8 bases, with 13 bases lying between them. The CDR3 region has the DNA TGTGCCAGCAGTTTAGAAGGTGGGGGCCGTACGCAGTATTTT. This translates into CASSLEGGGRTQYF.

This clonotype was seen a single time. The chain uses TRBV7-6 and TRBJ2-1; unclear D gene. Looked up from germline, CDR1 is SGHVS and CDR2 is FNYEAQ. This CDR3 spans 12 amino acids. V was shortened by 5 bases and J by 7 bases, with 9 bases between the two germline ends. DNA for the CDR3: TGTGCCAGCAGCCACCCGAGGAATGAGCAGTTCTTC. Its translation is CASSHPRNEQFF.

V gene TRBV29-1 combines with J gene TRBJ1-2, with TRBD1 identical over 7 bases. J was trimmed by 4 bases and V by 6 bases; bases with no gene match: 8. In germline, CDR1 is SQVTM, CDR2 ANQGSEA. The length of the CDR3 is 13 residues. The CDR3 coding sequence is TGCAGCGTCCGCTCGACAGGGAGCTATGGCTACACCTTC. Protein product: CSVRSTGSYGYTF.